This TCR beta chain emerged from a study of shared clonotypes between healthy human individuals. Per the original data handling: Junction-only immunoSEQ sequences carried no quality scores, so filtering differed. Some clones are missing from TCRdb's copy, which holds only in-frame ones; the method was immunoSEQ multiplex PCR. The V and J calls and clone size are taken from that table; D and trimming were inferred from the DNA. The repertoire holds about 1 million clones, with under 80% as singletons. Trimming pared 4 bases from V and 0 bases from J, leaving 7 bases between. The germline CDR1 and CDR2 sequences are MNHEY and SVGAGI. The CDR3 contains 13 residues.

The sequenced sample consisted of memory CD4+ T cells sorted from blood. This sample's subset: CD45RA-negative fraction. The chain combines TRBV6-5 with TRBJ2-7; D remains ambiguous. The receptor was derived from a man aged 18 to 35 in good health. CDR3 in DNA: TGTGCCAGCAGTTTCGGGTTCTCCTACGAGCAGTACTTC. It codes for CASSFGFSYEQYF.